This T cell receptor beta chain is from a study of post-analysis software for immune sequencing data (dated by TCRdb to about 2015). Describing the broader study: Recorded disease courses included relapsing-remitting, secondary progressive and progressive-relapsing multiple sclerosis, with some patients lacking subtype annotation. The multiple sclerosis patient repertoires were compared with around ten previously published healthy control repertoires from donors aged about 6 to 28 years. A subset of samples was prepared in parallel using single-end sample barcoding, then pooled and co-amplified after Illumina adapter ligation. On the study overall, not on this receptor specifically: Patients showed significantly higher frequencies than controls for a few TRBV segments, among them TRBV5-6, TRBV5-1 and TRBV20-1. The control group was slightly older than the multiple sclerosis patient group. Strong co-clustering of samples prepared in the same batch was shown by direct clustering with F measure, prompting a batch-effect correction. Significantly lower normalized Chao1 diversity was found in multiple sclerosis patients than in controls, suggesting substantial peripheral T-cell clonal expansion.

Comment on this clonotype: Which antigen it targets is not known. Within one base of it there is no much larger clone, and no base qualities were kept.

Library method: PCR. The data were produced on an Illumina HiSeq 2500. To reduce PCR and sequencing biases, unique molecular identifiers were built into the TCR beta cDNA libraries. Roughly 500,000 cDNA molecules were obtained for every 1 to 10 million input T cells, so each molecule roughly corresponded to one T cell. Patient libraries were prepared and sequenced with the same protocol used for the earlier healthy control dataset. Samples belonging to the same batch were prepared together, multiplexed and sequenced on a shared HiSeq lane. The paper's data handling went like this. MIGEC handled the raw barcoded reads, throwing out single-read molecular identifier groups before consensus assembly and CDR3 extraction. VDJtools was used for post-analysis of the clonotype tables, and diversity was normalized by down-sampling every dataset to the size of the smallest sample. To correct batch-related cross-sample contamination, repertoire overlap clustering matched CDR3 amino acid sequences but not nucleotide sequences. TCRdb redid the processing of the public reads, applying fastp at Q25 and MiXCR, and retained in-frame beta chains. All rows with the same CDR3 protein become a single entry with the most common DNA and genes. The V and J calls, along with clone size, are taken from TCRdb and not from the paper's own processing. Present in this sample are 650,000 to 850,000 distinct CDR3 sequences, roughly 58% of which were seen just once. About 4.8% of the sample comes from the top ten.

From a lookup of the germline V gene (reference sequence), CDR1 and CDR2 are DFQATT and SNEGSKA. The CDR3, from cysteine to phenylalanine, totals 14 residues. Only the CDR3 DNA is retained, 42 bases long and in frame from the first base. The germline V end is reduced by 6 bases and the J end by 11 bases; junction bases left unmatched: 13. TCR beta repertoires were profiled from peripheral blood of 13 young patients with multiple sclerosis to demonstrate the VDJtools post-analysis software. The multiple sclerosis patients were children and adolescents between roughly 6 and 16 years of age. Material for sequencing was blood. The sequence came from a girl under 18 with multiple sclerosis. This chain joins TRBV20-1 to TRBJ1-5, with 10 junctional bases fitting TRBD1. The bases read TGCAGTGCCACGTGGGACAGGGGAGGGCAGTCCCAGCATTTT. Its protein reads: CSATWDRGGQSQHF.